Presented here are 12 T cell receptor beta chains from one specimen sequenced in a study of response to subunit inactivated influenza vaccine. TCRdb re-called the RT-PCR reads with MiXCR, one entry per CDR3 protein. The sample carries 550,000 to 800,000 distinct CDR3 sequences, approximately 15% recorded once. The material was PBMCs from blood, obtained around 14 days before vaccination. The receptors stem from a man aged 45 to 65 who received an inactivated influenza vaccine.

The chain couples TRBV7-9 to TRBJ2-4; D gene ambiguous. The CDR3 runs 16 residues. Germline CDR1 is SEHNR and CDR2 is FQNEAQ (reference sequence). Deletions cut 1 base from V and 0 bases from J, with 10 bases between. Here the CDR3 DNA reads TGTGCCAGCAGCTTAGATGGTTCTTTAGCCAAAAACATTCAGTACTTC. Translating gives CASSLDGSLAKNIQYF.

The genes are TRBV9 and TRBJ2-3; D unclear. V was shortened by 0 bases and J by 4 bases, with 12 bases between the two germline ends. The CDR3 loop spans 15 amino acids. CDR1 and CDR2 from the germline V gene are SGDLS and YYNGEE. For the CDR3, the DNA is TGTGCCAGCAGCGTAGGAGCTCTCGAGGCAGATACGCAGTATTTT. Protein sequence: CASSVGALEADTQYF. Looking up the rest from reference TRBV9 and TRBJ2-3 gives the full variable domain: DSGVTQTPKHLITATGQRVTLRCSPRSGDLSVYWYQQSLDQGLQFLIQYYNGEERAKGNILERFSAQQFPDLHSELNLSSLELGDSALYFCASSVGALEADTQYFGPGTRLTVL.

This clonotype was counted between two and nine times. This rearrangement joins TRBV28 to TRBJ1-3, with D uncertain. The CDR3 is 14 amino acids. Germline loops: CDR1 MDHEN, CDR2 SYDVKM. Trimming cost V 6 bases and J 0 bases, with 9 bases left between them. CDR3 region: CASSRLDSGNTIYF. CDR3 nucleotide sequence: TGTGCCAGCAGCCGACTCGACTCTGGAAACACCATATATTTT.

V is TRBV7-9 and J is TRBJ2-1, with TRBD2 as a possible D gene (5 bases). V was trimmed by 3 bases and J by 13 bases, leaving 10 bases between them. This CDR3 is 11 amino acids long. Germline V gene sequence: CDR1 SEHNR, CDR2 FQNEAQ (reference sequence). Here the CDR3 reads CASSLRLLQFF. Written as DNA, the CDR3 is TGTGCCAGCAGCTTGCGACTACTCCAGTTCTTC.

This chain uses TRBV28 with TRBJ2-5, with a possible D match to TRBD2 (7 bases). The ends were cut back, 6 bases at V and 5 bases at J, with 22 bases in the middle. The CDR3 totals 16 residues. Germline V gene data show CDR1 as MDHEN and CDR2 as SYDVKM. In DNA form, the CDR3 reads TGTGCCAGCAGCCGTGGACTAGGGGGTCGGTGGGAGACCCAGTACTTC. It translates to CASSRGLGGRWETQYF.

This chain joins TRBV20-1 and TRBJ2-5, with 10 bases aligning to TRBD2. This CDR3 spans 17 amino acids. After removal of 5 bases from V and 1 base from J, the junction contained 13 bases not matched to a gene. The germline gives CDR1 DFQATT, CDR2 SNEGSKA (reference sequence). CDR3 loop: CSAFLAGVGTPQETQYF. The CDR3, as DNA: TGCAGTGCTTTTCTAGCGGGAGTTGGGACCCCCCAAGAGACCCAGTACTTC.

This clonotype appeared a few times. The V gene is TRBV15, the J gene TRBJ2-1; possible D gene TRBD2, 6 bases. This CDR3 region has 13 residues. Looked up from germline, CDR1 is LNHNV and CDR2 is YYDKDF (reference sequence). The V gene lost 6 bases and the J gene lost 5 bases, with 11 bases spanning the gap. The CDR3 nucleotides read TGTGCCACCAGAGTGGGGGGTGACAATGAGCAGTTCTTC. This gives the protein CATRVGGDNEQFF. The full variable domain, its missing parts supplied by reference TRBV15 and TRBJ2-1, is DAMVIQNPRYQVTQFGKPVTLSCSQTLNHNVMYWYQQKSSQAPKLLFHYYDKDFNNEADTPDNFQSRRPNTSFCFLDIRSPGLGDTAMYLCATRVGGDNEQFFGPGTRLTVL.

A word on this clonotype: A read error may account for a junction end that differs from germline. The gene calls are TRBV24-1 and TRBJ2-1; tentatively, D is TRBD1 (5 bases). Germline lookup yields CDR1 KGHDR and CDR2 SFDVKD. The CDR3 length is 13 residues. The CDR3 DNA follows: TGTGCCACCGGTGACAGTGGCTACAATGAGCAGTTCTTC. It yields the protein CATGDSGYNEQFF.

CDR3 sequence: CSARGSSGNTIYF. CDR3 in DNA: TGCAGTGCTAGGGGCAGCTCTGGAAACACCATATATTTT. V gene TRBV20-1 combines with J gene TRBJ1-3; D unclear. Trimming removed 3 bases at V and 0 bases at J, with 6 bases between. The CDR3 runs 13 residues. CDR1 is DFQATT, CDR2 SNEGSKA, per germline (reference sequence).

In this sample, this clonotype turned up a few times. The chain couples TRBV2 to TRBJ2-3; D is unresolved. The CDR3 length is 13 residues. The germline CDR1 and CDR2 sequences are SNHLY and FYNNEI. The V gene lost 7 bases and the J gene lost 1 base, with 9 bases spanning the gap. The CDR3 is CASKVRGTDTQYF. For the CDR3, the DNA is TGTGCCAGCAAAGTAAGGGGCACAGATACGCAGTATTTT.

This clonotype was seen more than once but under ten times. The chain couples TRBV28 to TRBJ2-3, with TRBD1 matching 8 bases. The CDR3 contains 14 residues. Trimming at V came to 6 bases and at J to 6 bases, leaving 8 bases not matched to a gene. Germline loops: CDR1 MDHEN, CDR2 SYDVKM. Here the CDR3 reads CASRASGGYDTQYF. In nucleotides, the CDR3 is TGTGCCAGCAGGGCGTCAGGGGGCTACGATACGCAGTATTTT.

This clonotype was observed a few times. The CDR3 loop is CSARGTPGEKLFF. The CDR3 bases are TGCAGTGCACGGGGAACTCCAGGAGAAAAACTGTTTTTT. The V gene is TRBV20-1, the J gene TRBJ1-4; D is uncertain. There are 13 residues in the CDR3. Germline CDR1 and CDR2: DFQATT and SNEGSKA (reference sequence). Trimming removed 6 bases at V and 8 bases at J, with 16 bases between.